The clone carrying this T cell receptor (beta chain) was found once. V was pared by 4 bases and J by 0 bases, with 7 bases between. From germline, CDR1 is SGDLS and CDR2 YYNGEE. The CDR3 is 13 amino acids. Terminally differentiated effector memory CD45RA+ cells were left out of the naive CD8 fraction, which was CD45RO-negative and positively selected for CCR7. For sorted subsets, about 0.2 ug DNA per replicate equaled roughly 29,000 T cell genomes. Here immunoSEQ multiplex PCR was the method, and the copy in TCRdb shows in-frame clones only, minus some. This repertoire shows roughly 2,000,000 clones, about 95% found once; its top ten account for 0.95% to 1.5%. The record originates from a study of shared clonotypes between healthy human individuals. About the research overall: Per donor, three plates held CD4 naive cells, three held CD4 memory, two held CD8 naive and one held CD8 memory.

The chain combines TRBV9 with TRBJ1-1; unclear D gene. The specimen was naive CD8+ T cells sorted from blood. The receptor comes from a man aged 18-30 years in good health. The CDR3 DNA follows: TGTGCCAGCAGCCGTGGATTGAACACTGAAGCTTTCTTT. This translates into CASSRGLNTEAFF.